This TCR beta chain was recovered during a study of T cells after yellow fever vaccination. Per germline, CDR1 DFQATT and CDR2 SNEGSKA (reference sequence). V lost 0 bases, J lost 7 bases, and 7 bases stayed unmatched. CDR3 size: 16 residues. This clonotype was seen more than once but under ten times. MiXCR, run by TCRdb on the 5' RACE reads, gives a single entry per CDR3 protein. This table has under 600,000 distinct CDR3 sequences, roughly 22% appearing once. This TCR was recovered from a man younger than 35 who received the YFV17D yellow fever vaccine. The sample consisted of PBMCs, taken approximately 20 days after the first yellow fever vaccination. The V call is TRBV20-1, the J call TRBJ1-6, with TRBD1 matching 9 bases. As DNA, the CDR3 is TGCAGTGCTAGAGACTTTAGGACAGGGGTCAATTCACCCCTCCACTTT. This gives the protein CSARDFRTGVNSPLHF.